The clone carrying this T cell receptor beta chain was seen only a few times. What it binds is not known. The data belong to a study of blood T cells in healthy people across ages. Study outcomes and limitations: A conclusive naive versus antigen-experienced comparison was prevented by the unsorted PBMCs. Age showed a roughly linear inverse relationship with TCR beta diversity per million T cells. With naive T cell percentage, TCR beta diversity showed a strong correlation.

A second PCR, run for about 7 to 11 cycles, used a sample-barcoded 5' primer plus a J-beta primer mix. From each sample, at least 2.5 million paired-end reads containing CDR3 were obtained. TCRdb ran MiXCR on the 5' RACE reads and lists one entry per CDR3 protein. The profile shows roughly 900,000 distinct CDR3 sequences, around 48% of them singletons. Germline values: CDR1 SQVTM, CDR2 ANQGSEA. The CDR3 extends over 14 amino acids. The V end was cut by 6 bases, the J end by 4 bases, with 16 bases between. The gene calls are TRBV29-1 and TRBJ1-5; TRBD1 is a possible D gene (5 bases). The TCR originated in a man younger than 40 in good health. The sequenced material came from blood. CDR3: CSVAVGARNQPQHF. CDR3 in DNA: TGCAGCGTAGCAGTAGGGGCGAGGAATCAGCCCCAGCATTTT.